This T cell receptor beta chain was observed in a study of technical replicates of blood from several donors. CDR3 length: 14 amino acids. Trimming removed 3 bases at V and 4 bases at J, with 13 bases between. Germline CDR1 reads LNHDA; CDR2 reads SQIVND (reference sequence). TCRdb's table, derived via immunoSEQ multiplex PCR, lists solely in-frame clones and lacks some. The sample records about 97,000 clones, about 95% being singletons. This clonotype originated in a human donor in good health. Sequencing was performed on T cells isolated from PBMCs. The chain couples TRBV19 to TRBJ2-7; perhaps TRBD2 as D (5 bases). CDR3 sequence reads: CASSMAAVAYEQYF. The CDR3 bases are TGTGCCAGTAGTATGGCAGCGGTCGCTTACGAGCAGTACTTC. Based on the CDR3 plus reference TRBV19 and TRBJ2-7, the full variable domain is DGGITQSPKYLFRKEGQNVTLSCEQNLNHDAMYWYRQDPGQGLRLIYYSQIVNDFQKGDIAEGYSVSREKKESFPLTVTSAQKNPTAFYLCASSMAAVAYEQYFGPGTRLTVT.